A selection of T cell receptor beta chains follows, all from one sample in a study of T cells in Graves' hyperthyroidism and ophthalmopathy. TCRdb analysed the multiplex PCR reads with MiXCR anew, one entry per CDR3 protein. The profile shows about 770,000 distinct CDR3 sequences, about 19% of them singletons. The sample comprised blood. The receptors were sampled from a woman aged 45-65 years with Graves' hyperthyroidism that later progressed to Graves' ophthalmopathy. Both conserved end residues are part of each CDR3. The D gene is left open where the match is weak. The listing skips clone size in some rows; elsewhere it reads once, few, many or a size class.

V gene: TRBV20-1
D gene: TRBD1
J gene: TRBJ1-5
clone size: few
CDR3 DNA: TGCAGTGCTGGACAGGGGTCGGGGCAGCCCCAGCATTTT
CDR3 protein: CSAGQGSGQPQHF

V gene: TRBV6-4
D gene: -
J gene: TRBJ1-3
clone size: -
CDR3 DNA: TGTGCCAGCAGTGGGGCGGCAAAACCGAGTGGAAACACCATATATTTT
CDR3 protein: CASSGAAKPSGNTIYF

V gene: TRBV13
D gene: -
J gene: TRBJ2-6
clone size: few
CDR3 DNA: TGTGCCAGCAGCTTTGACAGTACTGGGGCCAACGTCCTGACTTTC
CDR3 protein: CASSFDSTGANVLTF

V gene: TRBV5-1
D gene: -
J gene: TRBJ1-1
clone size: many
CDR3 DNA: TGCGCCAGCAGCTTGACGAGCGGTTCGGGCACTGAAGCTTTCTTT
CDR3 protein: CASSLTSGSGTEAFF

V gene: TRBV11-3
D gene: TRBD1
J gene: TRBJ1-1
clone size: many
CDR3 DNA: TGTGCCAGCAGCCCAGGGGGCGGCGGCACTGAAGCTTTCTTT
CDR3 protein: CASSPGGGGTEAFF

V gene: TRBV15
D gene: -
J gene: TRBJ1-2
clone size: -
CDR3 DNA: TGTGCCACCAGCAGAGGGAAAGCTAACTATGGCTACACCTTC
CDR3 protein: CATSRGKANYGYTF

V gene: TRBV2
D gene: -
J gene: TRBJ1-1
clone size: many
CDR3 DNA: TGTGCCAGCAGACCCGAGGCGTTGACTGAAGCTTTCTTT
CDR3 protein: CASRPEALTEAFF

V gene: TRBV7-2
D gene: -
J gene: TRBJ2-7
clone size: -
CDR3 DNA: TGTGCCAGCAGCTTAGAACTAGAGATTTCCTACGAGCAGTACTTC
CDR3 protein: CASSLELEISYEQYF

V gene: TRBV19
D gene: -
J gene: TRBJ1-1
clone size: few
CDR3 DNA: TGTGCATCCCAGGGAGGGGGCACTGAAGCTTTCTTT
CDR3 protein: CASQGGGTEAFF

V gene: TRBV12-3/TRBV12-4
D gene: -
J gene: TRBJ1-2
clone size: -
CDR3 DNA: TGTGCCAGCAGTTTCGGGGTCGACGGCTACACCTTC
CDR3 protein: CASSFGVDGYTF

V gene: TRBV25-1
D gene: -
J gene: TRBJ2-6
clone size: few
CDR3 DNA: TGTGCCAGCAGTGAATATGAAGGTTCTGGGGCCAACGTCCTGACTTTC
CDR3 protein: CASSEYEGSGANVLTF

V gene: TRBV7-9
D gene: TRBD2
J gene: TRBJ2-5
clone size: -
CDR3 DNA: TGTGCCAGCACCCAAGCGGGGGTTGAGTACTTC
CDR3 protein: CASTQAGVEYF

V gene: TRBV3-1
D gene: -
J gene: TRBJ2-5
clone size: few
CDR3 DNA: TGTGCCAGCAGCCAATCCGGGCGTTCCCCGGAGACCCAGTACTTC
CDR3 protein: CASSQSGRSPETQYF

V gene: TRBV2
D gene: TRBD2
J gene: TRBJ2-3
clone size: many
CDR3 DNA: TGTGCCACCCAGACTAGCGGGGTCAGCACAGATACGCAGTATTTT
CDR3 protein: CATQTSGVSTDTQYF

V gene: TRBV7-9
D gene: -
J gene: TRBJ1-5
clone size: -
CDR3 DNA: TGTGCCAGCAGCTTAGGTGTCCCGACAGACAATCAGCCCCAGCATTTT
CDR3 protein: CASSLGVPTDNQPQHF

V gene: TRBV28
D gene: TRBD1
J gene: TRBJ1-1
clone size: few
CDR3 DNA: TGTGCCAGCAGTTCCCCGGGACAGGGCGGTCCTGGCACTGAAGCTTTCTTT
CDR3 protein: CASSSPGQGGPGTEAFF

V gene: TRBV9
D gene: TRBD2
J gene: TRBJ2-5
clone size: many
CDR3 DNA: TGTGCCAGCAGCGAGGGAAGCGGGGGGGCTTTGGAGACCCAGTACTTC
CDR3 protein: CASSEGSGGALETQYF

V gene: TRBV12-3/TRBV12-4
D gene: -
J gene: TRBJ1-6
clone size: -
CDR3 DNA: TGTGCCAGCAGCCCCCTGGGGGCTGGTAATTCACCCCTCCACTTT
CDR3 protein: CASSPLGAGNSPLHF

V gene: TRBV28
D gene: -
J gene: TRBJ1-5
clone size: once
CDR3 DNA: TGTGCCAGCAGTCAAGGTGGACAGTACAATCAGCCCCAGCATTTT
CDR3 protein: CASSQGGQYNQPQHF

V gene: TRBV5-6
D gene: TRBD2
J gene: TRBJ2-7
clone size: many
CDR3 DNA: TGTGCCAGCAGCGGACTAGCGGGGGGGTCCTACGAGCAGTACTTC
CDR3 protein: CASSGLAGGSYEQYF

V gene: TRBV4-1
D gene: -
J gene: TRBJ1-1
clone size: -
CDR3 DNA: TGCGCCAGCAGCCCGAGCGTGGGCCAGAACACTGAAGCTTTCTTT
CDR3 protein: CASSPSVGQNTEAFF

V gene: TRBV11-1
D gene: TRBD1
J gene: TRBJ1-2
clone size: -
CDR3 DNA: TGTGCCAGCAGCCCGGGACAGGTTTATAGTGGCTACACCTTC
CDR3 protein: CASSPGQVYSGYTF

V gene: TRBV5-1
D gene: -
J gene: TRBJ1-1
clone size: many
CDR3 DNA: TGCGCCAGCAGCTCCTCCGGGACGGCGAACACTGAAGCTTTCTTT
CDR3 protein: CASSSSGTANTEAFF

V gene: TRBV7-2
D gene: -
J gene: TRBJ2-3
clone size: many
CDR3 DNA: TGTGCCAGCAGCCTAGACAGGAATAAGCTCCCCGATACGCAGTATTTT
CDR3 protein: CASSLDRNKLPDTQYF

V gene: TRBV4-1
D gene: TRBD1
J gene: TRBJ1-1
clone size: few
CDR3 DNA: TGCGCCAGCAGCCGCGACAGGGAAGACACTGAAGCTTTCTTT
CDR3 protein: CASSRDREDTEAFF

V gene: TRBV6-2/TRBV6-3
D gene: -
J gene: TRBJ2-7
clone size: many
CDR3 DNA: TGTGCCAGCAGTGACGTCGGAACAGTCGACGAGCAGTACTTC
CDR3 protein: CASSDVGTVDEQYF

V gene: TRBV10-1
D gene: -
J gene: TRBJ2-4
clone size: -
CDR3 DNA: TGCGCCAGCAGCAACGGGAGCCATGGAACCAAAAACATTCAGTACTTC
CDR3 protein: CASSNGSHGTKNIQYF

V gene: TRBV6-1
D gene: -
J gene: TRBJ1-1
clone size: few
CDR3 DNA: TGTGCCAGCTATGCTTGGGGTGGCGGGAGAGGGAACACTGAAGCTTTCTTT
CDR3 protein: CASYAWGGGRGNTEAFF

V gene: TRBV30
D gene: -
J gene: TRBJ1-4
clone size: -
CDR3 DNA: TGTGCCTGGAGTGTTCGTGGGGGGCTTAGAGAAAAACTGTTTTTT
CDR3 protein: CAWSVRGGLREKLFF

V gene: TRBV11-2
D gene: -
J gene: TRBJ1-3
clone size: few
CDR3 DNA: TGTGCCAGCAGCCTAACAGGGAGAGAAGGAAACACCATATATTTT
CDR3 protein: CASSLTGREGNTIYF

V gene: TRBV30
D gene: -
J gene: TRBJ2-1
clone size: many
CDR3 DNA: TGTGCCTGGAGGCTGACTGAGTACAATGAGCAGTTCTTC
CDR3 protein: CAWRLTEYNEQFF

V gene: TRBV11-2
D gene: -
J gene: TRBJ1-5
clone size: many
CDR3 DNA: TGTGCCAGCAGCTTAGGTGGCGGGCTAATCTCCGGCAATCAGCCCCAGCATTTT
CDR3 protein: CASSLGGGLISGNQPQHF

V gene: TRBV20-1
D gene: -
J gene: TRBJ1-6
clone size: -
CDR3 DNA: TGCAGTGCTAGAGCAGGGATTAATTCACCCCTCCACTTT
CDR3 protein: CSARAGINSPLHF

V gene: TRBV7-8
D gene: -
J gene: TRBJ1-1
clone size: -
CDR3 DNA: TGTGCCAGCAGCTCTATGCGGGGGGGGAGCACTGAAGCTTTCTTT
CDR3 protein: CASSSMRGGSTEAFF

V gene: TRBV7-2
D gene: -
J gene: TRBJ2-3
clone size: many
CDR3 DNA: TGTGCCACCTCGGAAGTGCGGGGAGTCGCAGATACGCAGTATTTT
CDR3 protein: CATSEVRGVADTQYF

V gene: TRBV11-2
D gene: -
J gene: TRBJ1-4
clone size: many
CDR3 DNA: TGTGCCAGCAGCTTACAACGAGGGGCTAATGAAAAACTGTTTTTT
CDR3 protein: CASSLQRGANEKLFF

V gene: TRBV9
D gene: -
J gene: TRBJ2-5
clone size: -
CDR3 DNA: TGTGCCAGCAGCGTAGAATTGGGGGGGCCTGGGACCCAGTACTTC
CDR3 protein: CASSVELGGPGTQYF

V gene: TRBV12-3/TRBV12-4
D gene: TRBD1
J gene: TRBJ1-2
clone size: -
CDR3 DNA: TGTGCCAGCAGACGGACAGGGCTGAACTATGGCTACACCTTC
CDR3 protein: CASRRTGLNYGYTF

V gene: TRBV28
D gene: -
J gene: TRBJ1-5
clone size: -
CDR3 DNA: TGTGCCAGCAAAATCACAGGCCTCTATAGCAATCAGCCCCAGCATTTT
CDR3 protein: CASKITGLYSNQPQHF

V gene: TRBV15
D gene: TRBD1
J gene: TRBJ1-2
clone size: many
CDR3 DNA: TGTGCCACCAGCACTAGACAGGGCACTAACTATGGATACACCTTC
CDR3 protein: CATSTRQGTNYGYTF

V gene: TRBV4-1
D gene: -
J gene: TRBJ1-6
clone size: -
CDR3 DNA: TGCGCCAGCAGCCAAGAAAGGGACATGCGGGTATCACCCCTCCACTTT
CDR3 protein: CASSQERDMRVSPLHF

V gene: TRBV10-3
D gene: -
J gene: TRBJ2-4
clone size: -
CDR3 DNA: TGTGCCATCAGTCCAGGTGGACCGGCCAAAAACATTCAGTACTTC
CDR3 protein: CAISPGGPAKNIQYF

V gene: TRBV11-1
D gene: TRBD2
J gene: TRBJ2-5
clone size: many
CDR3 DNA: TGTGCCAGCAGTTACCGACTAGCGGGGGGGCCGGAGGAGACCCAGTACTTC
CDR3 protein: CASSYRLAGGPEETQYF

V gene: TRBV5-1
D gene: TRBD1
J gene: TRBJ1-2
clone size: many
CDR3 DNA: TGCGCCAGCAGGGGCATGGGGACAGCTACCTATGGCTACACCTTC
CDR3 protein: CASRGMGTATYGYTF

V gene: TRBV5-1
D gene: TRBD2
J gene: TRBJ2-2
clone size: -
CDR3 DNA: TGCGCCAGCAGCTTGGACGCAGCGGGGGGCACCGGGGAGCTGTTTTTT
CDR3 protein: CASSLDAAGGTGELFF